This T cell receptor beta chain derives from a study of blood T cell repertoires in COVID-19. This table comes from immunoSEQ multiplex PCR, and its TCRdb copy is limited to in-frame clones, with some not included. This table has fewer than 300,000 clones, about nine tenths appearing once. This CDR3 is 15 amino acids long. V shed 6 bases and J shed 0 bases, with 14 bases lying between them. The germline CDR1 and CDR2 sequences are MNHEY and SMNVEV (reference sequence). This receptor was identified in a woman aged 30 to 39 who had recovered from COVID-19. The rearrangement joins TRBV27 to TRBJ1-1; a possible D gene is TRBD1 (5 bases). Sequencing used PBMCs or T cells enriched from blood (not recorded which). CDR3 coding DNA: TGTGCCAGCAGCCAAGGCGACAGACTGAACACTGAAGCTTTCTTT. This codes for CASSQGDRLNTEAFF.